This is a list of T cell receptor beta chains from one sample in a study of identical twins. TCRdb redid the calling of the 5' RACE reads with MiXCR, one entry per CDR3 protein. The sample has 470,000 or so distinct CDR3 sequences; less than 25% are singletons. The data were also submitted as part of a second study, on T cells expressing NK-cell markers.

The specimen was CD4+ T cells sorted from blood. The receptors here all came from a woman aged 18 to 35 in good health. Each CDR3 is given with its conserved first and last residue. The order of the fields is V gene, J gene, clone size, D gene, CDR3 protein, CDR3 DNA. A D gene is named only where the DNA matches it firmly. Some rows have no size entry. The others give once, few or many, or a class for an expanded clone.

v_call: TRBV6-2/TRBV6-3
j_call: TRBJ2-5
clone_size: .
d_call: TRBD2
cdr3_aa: CASSRGLLLRETQYF
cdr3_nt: TGTGCCAGCAGCCGGGGACTACTCCTTCGGGAGACCCAGTACTTC

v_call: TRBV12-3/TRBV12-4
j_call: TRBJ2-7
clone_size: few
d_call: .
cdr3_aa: CASRGLYEQYF
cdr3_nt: TGTGCCAGCAGGGGGCTCTACGAGCAGTACTTC

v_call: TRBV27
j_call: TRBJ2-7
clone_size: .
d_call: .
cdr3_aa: CASSVSPPHNTPRALEQYF
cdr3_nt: TGTGCCAGCAGTGTATCCCCCCCGCATAACACGCCTAGGGCTCTCGAGCAGTACTTC

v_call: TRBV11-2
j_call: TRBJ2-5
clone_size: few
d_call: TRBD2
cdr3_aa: CASSKGLASEETQYF
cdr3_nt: TGTGCCAGCAGCAAGGGACTAGCGAGTGAAGAGACCCAGTACTTC

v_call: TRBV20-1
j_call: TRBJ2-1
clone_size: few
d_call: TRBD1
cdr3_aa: CSAPGQGKYNEQFF
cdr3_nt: TGCAGTGCTCCGGGACAGGGCAAATACAATGAGCAGTTCTTC

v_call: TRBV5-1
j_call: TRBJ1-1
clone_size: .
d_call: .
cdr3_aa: CASSSQFEAFF
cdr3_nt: TGCGCCAGCAGCTCTCAGTTTGAAGCTTTCTTT

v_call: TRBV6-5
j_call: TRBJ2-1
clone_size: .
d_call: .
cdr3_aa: CASSYLAAAGEQFF
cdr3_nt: TGTGCCAGCAGTTACTTAGCGGCCGCGGGCGAGCAGTTCTTC

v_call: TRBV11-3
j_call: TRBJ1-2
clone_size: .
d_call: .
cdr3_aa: CASSAQGFYGYTF
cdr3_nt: TGTGCCAGCAGCGCGCAGGGATTTTATGGCTACACCTTC

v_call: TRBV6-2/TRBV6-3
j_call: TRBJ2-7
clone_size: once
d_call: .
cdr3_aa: CASSRSPGAGSYEQYF
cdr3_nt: TGTGCCAGCAGCCGCAGCCCAGGGGCTGGCTCCTACGAGCAGTACTTC

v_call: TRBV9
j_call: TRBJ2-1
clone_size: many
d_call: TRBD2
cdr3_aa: CASSVGGRNNEQFF
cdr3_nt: TGTGCCAGCAGCGTTGGCGGGAGGAACAATGAGCAGTTCTTC

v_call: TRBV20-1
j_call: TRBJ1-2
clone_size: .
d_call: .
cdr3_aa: CSASRTDYGYTF
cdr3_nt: TGCAGTGCTAGCCGGACAGACTATGGCTACACCTTC

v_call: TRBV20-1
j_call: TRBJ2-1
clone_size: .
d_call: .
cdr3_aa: CSALTSRYRNEQFF
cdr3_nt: TGCAGTGCTTTGACTAGTCGGTATCGGAATGAGCAGTTCTTC

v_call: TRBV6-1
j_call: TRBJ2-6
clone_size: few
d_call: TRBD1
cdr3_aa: CASSEDRAGANVLTF
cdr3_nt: TGTGCCAGCAGCGAGGACAGGGCCGGGGCCAACGTCCTGACTTTC

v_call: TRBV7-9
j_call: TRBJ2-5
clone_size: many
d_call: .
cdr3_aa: CASSILGGAETQYF
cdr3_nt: TGTGCCAGCAGTATCTTGGGCGGGGCAGAGACCCAGTACTTC

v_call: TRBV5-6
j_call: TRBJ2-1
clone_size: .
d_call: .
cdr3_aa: CASRSEVSGQFF
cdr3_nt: TGTGCCAGCAGGAGCGAAGTATCAGGGCAGTTCTTC

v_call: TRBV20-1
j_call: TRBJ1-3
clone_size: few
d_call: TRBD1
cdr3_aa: CSAGQGSGNTIYF
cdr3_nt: TGCAGTGCCGGACAGGGATCTGGAAACACCATATATTTT

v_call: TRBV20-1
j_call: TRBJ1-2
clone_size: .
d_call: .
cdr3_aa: CSARDPGRTNYGYTF
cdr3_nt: TGCAGTGCTAGAGACCCCGGGCGGACTAACTATGGCTACACCTTC

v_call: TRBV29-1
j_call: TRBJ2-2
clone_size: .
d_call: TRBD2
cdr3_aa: CSGRTSGRAGELFF
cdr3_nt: TGCAGCGGGCGGACTAGCGGGAGGGCCGGGGAGCTGTTTTTT

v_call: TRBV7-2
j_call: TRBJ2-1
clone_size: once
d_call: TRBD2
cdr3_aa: CASSFAGGGYNEQFF
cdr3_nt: TGTGCCAGCAGCTTCGCGGGAGGTGGATACAATGAGCAGTTCTTC

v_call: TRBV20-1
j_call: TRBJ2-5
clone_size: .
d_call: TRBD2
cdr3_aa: CSAKILADQETQYF
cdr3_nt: TGCAGTGCTAAAATACTAGCGGACCAAGAGACCCAGTACTTC

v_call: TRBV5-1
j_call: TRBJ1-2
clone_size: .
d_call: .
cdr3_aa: CASSFADIYGYTF
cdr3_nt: TGCGCCAGCAGCTTCGCCGACATTTATGGCTACACCTTC

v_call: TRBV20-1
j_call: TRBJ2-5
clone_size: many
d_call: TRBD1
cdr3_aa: CSASSPGQQKETQYF
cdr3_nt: TGCAGTGCTAGCTCACCGGGACAGCAAAAAGAGACCCAGTACTTC

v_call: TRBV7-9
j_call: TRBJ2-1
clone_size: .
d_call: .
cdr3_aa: CASSLALGRDEQFF
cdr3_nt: TGTGCCAGCAGCTTAGCCCTAGGTAGGGATGAGCAGTTCTTC

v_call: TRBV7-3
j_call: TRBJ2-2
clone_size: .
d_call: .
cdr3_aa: CASSSGTLPGELFF
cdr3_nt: TGTGCCAGCAGCTCCGGGACCCTCCCCGGGGAGCTGTTTTTT

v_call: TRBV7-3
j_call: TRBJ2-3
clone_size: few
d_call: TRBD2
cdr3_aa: CASSPGGPDWYGTDTQYF
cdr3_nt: TGTGCCAGCAGCCCGGGAGGGCCCGATTGGTATGGCACAGATACGCAGTATTTT

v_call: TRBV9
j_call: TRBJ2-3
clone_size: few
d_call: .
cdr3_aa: CASSVAPRTDTQYF
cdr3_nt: TGTGCCAGCAGCGTAGCCCCACGCACAGATACGCAGTATTTT

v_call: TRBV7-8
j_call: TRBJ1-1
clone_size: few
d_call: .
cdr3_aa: CASSLVGVNTEAFF
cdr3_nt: TGTGCCAGCAGCTTAGTCGGGGTGAACACTGAAGCTTTCTTT

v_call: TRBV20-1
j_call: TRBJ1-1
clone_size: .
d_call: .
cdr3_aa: CSAFTGAGGTEAFF
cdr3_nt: TGCAGTGCTTTCACCGGGGCGGGCGGCACTGAAGCTTTCTTT